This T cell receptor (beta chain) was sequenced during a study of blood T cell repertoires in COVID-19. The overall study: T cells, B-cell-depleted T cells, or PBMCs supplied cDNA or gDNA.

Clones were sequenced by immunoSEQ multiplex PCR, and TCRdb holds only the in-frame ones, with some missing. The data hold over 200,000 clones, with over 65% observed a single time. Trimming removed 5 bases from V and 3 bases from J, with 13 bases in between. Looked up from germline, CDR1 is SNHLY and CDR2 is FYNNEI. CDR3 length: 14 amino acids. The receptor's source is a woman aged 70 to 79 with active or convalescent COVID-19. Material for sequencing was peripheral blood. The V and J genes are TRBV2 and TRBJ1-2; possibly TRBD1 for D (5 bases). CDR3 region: CASSREGGDYGYTF. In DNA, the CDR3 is TGTGCCAGCAGTCGAGAGGGAGGGGACTATGGCTACACCTTC.